The entry that follows covers one T cell receptor (beta chain) sequence. At one end, the junction sequence differs from germline, possibly due to a read error. PCR primers comprised 60 Vbeta and 13 Jbeta primers. Sequenced by immunoSEQ multiplex PCR; TCRdb stores in-frame clones only, minus some. This sample contains roughly 69,000 clones. The data derive from a study of cytomegalovirus exposure and HLA in healthy donors. The sample was PBMCs. This sequence was found in a woman aged 25 to 45 in good health and CMV-seronegative.

CDR3 in amino acids: CAGSLEASSTDTQYF. In DNA, the CDR3 is TGTGCCGGGAGTTTGGAGGCTTCTAGCACAGATACGCAGTATTTT. V gene TRBV30 combines with J gene TRBJ2-3; D might be TRBD2 (5 bases). The CDR3 extends over 15 amino acids. Germline V CDR1 and CDR2: GTSNPN, SVGIG (reference sequence).